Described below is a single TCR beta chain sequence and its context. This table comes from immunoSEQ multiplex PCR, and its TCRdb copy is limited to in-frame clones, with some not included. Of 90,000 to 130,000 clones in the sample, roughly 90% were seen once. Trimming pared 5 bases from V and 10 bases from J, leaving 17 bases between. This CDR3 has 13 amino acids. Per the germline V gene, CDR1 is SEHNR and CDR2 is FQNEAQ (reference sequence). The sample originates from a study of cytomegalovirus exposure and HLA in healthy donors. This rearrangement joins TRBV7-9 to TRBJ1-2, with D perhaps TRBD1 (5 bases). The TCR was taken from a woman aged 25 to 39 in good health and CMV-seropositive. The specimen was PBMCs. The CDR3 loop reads CASSASGLVNYTF. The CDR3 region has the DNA TGTGCCAGCAGCGCCTCGGGACTCGTAAACTACACCTTC.